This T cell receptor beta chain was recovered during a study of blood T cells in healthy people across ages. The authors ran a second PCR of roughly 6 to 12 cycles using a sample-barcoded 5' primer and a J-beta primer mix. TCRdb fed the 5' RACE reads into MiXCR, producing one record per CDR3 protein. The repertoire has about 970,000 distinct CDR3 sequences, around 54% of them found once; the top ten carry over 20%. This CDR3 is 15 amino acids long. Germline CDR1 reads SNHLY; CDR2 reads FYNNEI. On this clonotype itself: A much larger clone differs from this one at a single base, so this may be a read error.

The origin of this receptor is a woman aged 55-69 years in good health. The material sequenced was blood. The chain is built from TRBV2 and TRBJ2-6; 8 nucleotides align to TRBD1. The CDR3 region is CASRDRASEANVLTF. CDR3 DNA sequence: TGTGCCAGCAGGGACAGGGCCTCTGAGGCCAACGTCCTGACTTTC.